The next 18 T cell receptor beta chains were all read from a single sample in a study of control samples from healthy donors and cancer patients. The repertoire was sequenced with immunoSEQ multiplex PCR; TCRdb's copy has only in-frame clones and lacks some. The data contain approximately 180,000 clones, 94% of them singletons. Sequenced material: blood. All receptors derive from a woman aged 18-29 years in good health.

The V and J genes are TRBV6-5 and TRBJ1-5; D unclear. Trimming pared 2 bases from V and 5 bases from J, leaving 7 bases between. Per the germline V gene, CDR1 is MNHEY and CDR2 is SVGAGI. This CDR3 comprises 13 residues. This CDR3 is CASSYLAYQPQHF. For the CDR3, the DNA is TGTGCCAGCAGTTACCTGGCGTATCAGCCCCAGCATTTT.

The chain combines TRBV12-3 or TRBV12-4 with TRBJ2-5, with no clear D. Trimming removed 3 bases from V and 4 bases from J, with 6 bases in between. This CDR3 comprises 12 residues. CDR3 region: CASSLRRETQYF. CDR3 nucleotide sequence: TGTGCCAGCAGTTTGCGGCGAGAGACCCAGTACTTC.

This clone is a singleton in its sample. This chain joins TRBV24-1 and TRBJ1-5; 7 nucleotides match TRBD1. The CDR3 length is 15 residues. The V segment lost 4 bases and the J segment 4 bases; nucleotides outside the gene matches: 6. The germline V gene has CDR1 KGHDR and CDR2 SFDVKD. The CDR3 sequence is CATSDAGGGNQPQHF. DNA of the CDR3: TGTGCCACCAGTGACGCAGGGGGAGGTAATCAGCCCCAGCATTTT.

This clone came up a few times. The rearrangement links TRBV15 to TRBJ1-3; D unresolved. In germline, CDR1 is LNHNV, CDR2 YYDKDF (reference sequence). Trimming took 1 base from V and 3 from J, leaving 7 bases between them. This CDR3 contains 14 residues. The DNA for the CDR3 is TGTGCCACCAGCAGAGGAGAAAATGGAAACACCATATATTTT. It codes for CATSRGENGNTIYF.

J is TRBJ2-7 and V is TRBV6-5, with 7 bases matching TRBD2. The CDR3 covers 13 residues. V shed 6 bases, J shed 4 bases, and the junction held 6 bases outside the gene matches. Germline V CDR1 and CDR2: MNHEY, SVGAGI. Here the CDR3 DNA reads TGTGCCAGCAGCCGCGGGAGTCGGTACGAGCAGTACTTC. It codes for CASSRGSRYEQYF.

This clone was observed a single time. Here the CDR3 DNA reads TGTGCCAGCTCACGGGGAGACCAGCCCCAGCATTTT. Its translation: CASSRGDQPQHF. The chain couples TRBV2 to TRBJ1-5; D not resolved. The germline gives CDR1 SNHLY, CDR2 FYNNEI. Trimming took 8 bases from V and 7 from J, leaving 12 bases between them. The CDR3 runs 12 residues.

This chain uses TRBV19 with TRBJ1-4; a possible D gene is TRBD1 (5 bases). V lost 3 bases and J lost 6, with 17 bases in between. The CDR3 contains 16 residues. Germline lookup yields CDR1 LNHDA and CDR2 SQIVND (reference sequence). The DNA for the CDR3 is TGTGCCAGTAGTATCCCGGGACGGACCTCTGATGAAAAACTGTTTTTT. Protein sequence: CASSIPGRTSDEKLFF.

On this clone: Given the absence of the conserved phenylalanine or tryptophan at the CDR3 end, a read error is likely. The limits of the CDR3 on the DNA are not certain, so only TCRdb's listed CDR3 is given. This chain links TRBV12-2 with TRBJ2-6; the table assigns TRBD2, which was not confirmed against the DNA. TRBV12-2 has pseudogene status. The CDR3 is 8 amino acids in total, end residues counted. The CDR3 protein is CASRHQLG.

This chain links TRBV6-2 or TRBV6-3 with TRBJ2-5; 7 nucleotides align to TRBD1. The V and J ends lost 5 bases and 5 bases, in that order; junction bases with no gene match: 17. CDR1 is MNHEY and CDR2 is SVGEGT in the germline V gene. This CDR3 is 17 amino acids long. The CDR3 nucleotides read TGTGCCAGCAGTGATTACCAACGAGGGGGCGCGGATGAGACCCAGTACTTC. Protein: CASSDYQRGGADETQYF.

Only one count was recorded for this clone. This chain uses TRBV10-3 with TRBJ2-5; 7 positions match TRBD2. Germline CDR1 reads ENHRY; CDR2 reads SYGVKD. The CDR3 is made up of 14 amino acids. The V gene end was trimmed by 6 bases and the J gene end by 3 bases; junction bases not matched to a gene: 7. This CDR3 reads CAIRGRGKEETQYF. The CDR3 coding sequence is TGTGCCATCAGGGGGCGGGGGAAGGAAGAGACCCAGTACTTC.

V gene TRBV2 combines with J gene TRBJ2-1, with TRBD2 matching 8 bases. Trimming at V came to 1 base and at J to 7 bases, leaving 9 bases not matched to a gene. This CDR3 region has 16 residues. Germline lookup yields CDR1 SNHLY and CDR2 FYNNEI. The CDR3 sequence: CASSEVPGGPKNEQFF. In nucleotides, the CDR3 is TGTGCCAGCAGTGAAGTCCCGGGGGGGCCGAAGAATGAGCAGTTCTTC. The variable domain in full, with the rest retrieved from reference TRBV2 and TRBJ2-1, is EPEVTQTPSHQVTQMGQEVILRCVPISNHLYFYWYRQILGQKVEFLVSFYNNEISEKSEIFDDQFSVERPDGSNFTLKIRSTKLEDSAMYFCASSEVPGGPKNEQFFGPGTRLTVL.

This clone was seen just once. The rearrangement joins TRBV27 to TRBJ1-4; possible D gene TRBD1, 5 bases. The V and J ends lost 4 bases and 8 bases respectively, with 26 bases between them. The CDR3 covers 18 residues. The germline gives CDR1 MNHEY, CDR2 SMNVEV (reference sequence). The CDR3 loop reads CASSSSGTSKKMGEKLFF. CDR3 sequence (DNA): TGTGCCAGCAGTTCTTCCGGGACCTCTAAAAAGATGGGCGAAAAACTGTTTTTT.

The CDR3 DNA reads as TGTGCCAGCTCACCACCTGGCGGGGGGCCTGGAAACACCATATATTTT. It specifies CASSPPGGGPGNTIYF. This chain links TRBV18 with TRBJ1-3; D is perhaps TRBD1 (6 bases). The CDR3 runs 16 residues. The germline CDR1 and CDR2 sequences are KGHSH and LQKENI. The V end lost 0 bases, the J end lost 2 bases, and 11 bases lay between the germline ends. The entire variable domain, with the rest obtained from reference TRBV18 and TRBJ1-3, is as follows: NAGVMQNPRHLVRRRGQEARLRCSPMKGHSHVYWYRQLPEEGLKFMVYLQKENIIDESGMPKERFSAEFPKEGPSILRIQQVVRGDSAAYFCASSPPGGGPGNTIYFGEGSWLTVV.

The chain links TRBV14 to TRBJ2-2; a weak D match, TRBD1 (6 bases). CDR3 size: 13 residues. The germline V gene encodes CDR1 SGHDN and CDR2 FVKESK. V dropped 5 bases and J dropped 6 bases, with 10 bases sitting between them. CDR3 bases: TGTGCCAGCAGCGGCCAGGGGTCCGGGGAGCTGTTTTTT. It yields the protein CASSGQGSGELFF.

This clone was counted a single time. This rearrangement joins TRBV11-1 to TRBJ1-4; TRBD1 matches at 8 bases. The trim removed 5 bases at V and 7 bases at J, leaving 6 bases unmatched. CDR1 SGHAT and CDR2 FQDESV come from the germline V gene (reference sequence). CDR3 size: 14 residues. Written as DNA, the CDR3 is TGTGCCAGCAGCCACCGGGACAGGCCTGAAAAACTGTTTTTT. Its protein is CASSHRDRPEKLFF.

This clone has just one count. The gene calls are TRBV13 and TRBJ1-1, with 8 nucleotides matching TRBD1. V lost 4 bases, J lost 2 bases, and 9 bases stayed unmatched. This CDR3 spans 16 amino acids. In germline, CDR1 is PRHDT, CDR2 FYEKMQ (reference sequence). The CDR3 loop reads CASSSDRGWSNTEAFF. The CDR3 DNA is TGTGCCAGCAGCTCAGACAGGGGATGGTCCAACACTGAAGCTTTCTTT.

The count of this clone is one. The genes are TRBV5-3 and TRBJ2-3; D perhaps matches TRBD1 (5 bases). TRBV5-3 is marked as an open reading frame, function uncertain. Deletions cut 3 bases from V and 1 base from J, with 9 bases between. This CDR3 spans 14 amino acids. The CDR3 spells CARSWKTGTDTQYF. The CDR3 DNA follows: TGTGCCAGAAGCTGGAAGACAGGCACAGATACGCAGTATTTT.

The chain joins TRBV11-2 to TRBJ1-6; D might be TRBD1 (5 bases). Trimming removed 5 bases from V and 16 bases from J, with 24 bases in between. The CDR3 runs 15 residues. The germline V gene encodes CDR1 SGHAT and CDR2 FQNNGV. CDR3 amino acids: CASSGGSPAAPTLHF. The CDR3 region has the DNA TGTGCCAGCAGCGGGGGGTCGCCAGCAGCCCCTACTCTCCACTTT.